The 20 T cell receptor beta chains presented below share a single source sample, sequenced in a study of T cell responses to AZD1222 COVID-19 vaccine. Assay: immunoSEQ multiplex PCR; the TCRdb copy retains only in-frame clones and omits some. The profile shows approximately 100,000 clones, about 88% of them singletons. Sequencing used peripheral blood, obtained 28 days after the second AZD1222 dose. The receptors here all came from an adult who received the AZD1222 COVID-19 vaccine.

The V gene is TRBV19, the J gene TRBJ2-1; D is perhaps TRBD2 (5 bases). This CDR3 contains 14 residues. Germline V gene sequence: CDR1 LNHDA, CDR2 SQIVND (reference sequence). V was shortened by 3 bases and J by 3 bases, with 9 bases between the two germline ends. The CDR3 sequence: CASSMDSLYNEQFF. The CDR3 DNA is TGTGCCAGTAGTATGGACTCTCTCTACAATGAGCAGTTCTTC. Supplemented by reference TRBV19 and TRBJ2-1, the full variable domain reads DGGITQSPKYLFRKEGQNVTLSCEQNLNHDAMYWYRQDPGQGLRLIYYSQIVNDFQKGDIAEGYSVSREKKESFPLTVTSAQKNPTAFYLCASSMDSLYNEQFFGPGTRLTVL.

This sequence joins TRBV7-2 and TRBJ1-1, with TRBD1 matching over 8 bases. Germline CDR1 SGHTA, CDR2 FQGNSA. Trimming took 4 bases from V and 2 from J; bases not matched to a gene: 6. The CDR3 runs 15 residues. CDR3 coding DNA: TGTGCCAGCAGCTCAAGGACAGGGTCAAACACTGAAGCTTTCTTT. The encoded protein is CASSSRTGSNTEAFF.

The chain joins TRBV6-5 to TRBJ2-1; D gene ambiguous. CDR1 is MNHEY and CDR2 is SVGAGI in the germline V gene. Trimming pared 5 bases from V and 2 bases from J, leaving 10 bases between. There are 14 residues in the CDR3. The CDR3 DNA sequence: TGTGCCAGCAGTATCAGACACCCCTACAATGAGCAGTTCTTC. Its protein is CASSIRHPYNEQFF.

The chain links TRBV3-1 (or the pseudogene TRBV3-2) to TRBJ1-1; 7 bases align to TRBD1. CDR3 length: 13 residues. Trimming cost V 4 bases and J 11 bases; bases outside gene matches: 10. Germline values: CDR1 LGHDT, CDR2 YNNKEL (reference sequence). CDR3: CASSPLTGTGAFF. The DNA of the CDR3 is TGTGCCAGCAGCCCCCTGACAGGGACGGGGGCTTTCTTT.

V usage is TRBV6-2 or TRBV6-3 and J usage is TRBJ1-5; a weak D match, TRBD1 (5 bases). V lost 4 bases to trimming and J lost 9 bases, with 16 bases between them. CDR1 is MNHEY, CDR2 SVGEGT, per germline. The CDR3 spans 14 residues. In nucleotides, the CDR3 is TGTGCCAGCAGTTTCGGGACGGCCCCGTGGCCCCAGCATTTT. This gives the protein CASSFGTAPWPQHF.

This clone showed up just once. The chain couples TRBV11-2 to TRBJ1-1; D not resolved. V lost 4 bases and J 10 bases, leaving 16 bases between the germline ends. The V gene's germline CDR1 is SGHAT and CDR2 FQNNGV. The CDR3 spans 13 residues. The CDR3 nucleotides are TGTGCCAGCAGCTCCCAGGCCCCCGGAGGAGCTTTCTTT. Its translation is CASSSQAPGGAFF.

The chain carries TRBV2 and TRBJ1-6; D not resolved. Trimming stripped 0 bases from V and 8 bases from J, with 8 bases between. Looked up from germline, CDR1 is SNHLY and CDR2 is FYNNEI. The CDR3 is 14 amino acids. CDR3 coding DNA: TGTGCCAGCAGTGAAGCGGGCGGGGATTCACCCCTCCACTTT. Protein sequence: CASSEAGGDSPLHF.

The chain joins TRBV7-8 to TRBJ2-1, with a tentative D call TRBD2 (6 bases). CDR3 size: 15 residues. V gave up 5 bases and J gave up 9 bases, with 20 bases separating them. Germline loops: CDR1 SGHVS, CDR2 FQNEAQ. DNA for the CDR3: TGTGCCAGCAGCCCCTCCGGGGGAGCGGAGGGTGAGCAGTTCTTC. It translates to CASSPSGGAEGEQFF.

This sequence joins TRBV10-2 and TRBJ1-1, with D hard to call. From germline, CDR1 is WSHSY and CDR2 SAAADI. Trimming cost V 2 bases and J 0 bases, with 16 bases left between them. The CDR3 spans 17 residues. CDR3 amino acids: CASSENLFGSLNTEAFF. Here the CDR3 DNA reads TGCGCCAGCAGTGAGAATCTTTTCGGCAGCCTGAACACTGAAGCTTTCTTT.

This clone was picked up one time. This chain uses TRBV10-2 with TRBJ1-1; D not resolved. V dropped 3 bases and J dropped 5 bases, with 13 bases sitting between them. The length of the CDR3 is 14 residues. Germline CDR1 and CDR2: WSHSY and SAAADI. CDR3 nucleotide sequence: TGCGCCAGCAGTGACTTCGAGAGAGGGACTGAAGCTTTCTTT. Protein sequence: CASSDFERGTEAFF.

V is TRBV9 and J is TRBJ1-2, with D possibly TRBD1 on 6 matching bases. Germline V gene data show CDR1 as SGDLS and CDR2 as YYNGEE. The CDR3 is made up of 18 amino acids. The V end lost 4 bases, the J end lost 4 bases, and 26 bases lay between the germline ends. The CDR3 DNA reads TGTGCCAGCAGCCTCAGAGCTACACAGGGTTTGGGACCCTATGGCTACACCTTC. This sequence encodes CASSLRATQGLGPYGYTF.

This chain links TRBV7-6 with TRBJ2-2; 9 bases match TRBD1. CDR3 length: 13 residues. Trimming cost V 5 bases and J 6 bases; bases outside gene matches: 1. CDR1 is SGHVS and CDR2 is FNYEAQ in the germline V gene. CDR3 DNA: TGTGCCAGCAGCAGACAGGGGGCCGGGGAGCTGTTTTTT. Translation: CASSRQGAGELFF.

This clone was counted a single time. The chain recombines TRBV4-1 with TRBJ1-1, with no clear D. The ends were cut back, 1 base at V and 5 bases at J, with 14 bases in the middle. The germline V gene has CDR1 MGHRA and CDR2 YSYEKL. The CDR3 runs 15 residues. In DNA, the CDR3 is TGCGCCAGCAGCCAAGTTTTCACCGCCGGGACTGAAGCTTTCTTT. Its translation is CASSQVFTAGTEAFF.

The V gene is TRBV27, the J gene TRBJ2-2, with D perhaps being TRBD1 or TRBD2 (5 bases each). The germline V gene encodes CDR1 MNHEY and CDR2 SMNVEV (reference sequence). V shed 5 bases and J shed 3 bases, with 13 bases lying between them. The CDR3 sequence is 15 residues long. CDR3 in amino acids: CASSPVGADTGELFF. The CDR3 region has the DNA TGTGCCAGCAGTCCCGTCGGGGCGGACACCGGGGAGCTGTTTTTT.

There are a few counts of this clone. The V gene is TRBV6-5, the J gene TRBJ1-3; D not certain. Trimming took 6 bases from V and 0 from J, leaving 9 bases between them. CDR1 is MNHEY and CDR2 is SVGAGI in the germline V gene. The CDR3 totals 14 residues. The CDR3 coding sequence is TGTGCCAGCAGCCCCCCAGGCTCTGGAAACACCATATATTTT. Protein sequence: CASSPPGSGNTIYF.

Here the CDR3 DNA reads TGTGCCAGCAGCTTAGTAGTTGGGGAGACCCAGTACTTC. It is translated as CASSLVVGETQYF. The gene calls are TRBV7-9 and TRBJ2-5, with D unresolved. Germline V gives CDR1 SEHNR, CDR2 FQNEAQ (reference sequence). This CDR3 spans 13 amino acids. Trimming stripped 1 base from V and 5 bases from J, with 8 bases between.

The chain carries TRBV3-1 (or the pseudogene TRBV3-2) and TRBJ1-1, with D unresolved. The CDR3 has 14 residues. Germline V gene lookup returns CDR1 LGHDT and CDR2 YNNKEL (reference sequence). V lost 1 base and J 0 bases, leaving 6 bases between the germline ends. DNA for the CDR3: TGTGCCAGCAGCCAAGCCGTGATGAACACTGAAGCTTTCTTT. This codes for CASSQAVMNTEAFF.

V gene TRBV19 combines with J gene TRBJ1-4; TRBD1 might be the D (6 bases). The CDR3 length is 16 residues. V shed 3 bases and J shed 3 bases, with 14 bases lying between them. CDR1 and CDR2 (germline): LNHDA, SQIVND (reference sequence). CDR3 loop: CASSIGGPRANEKLFF. CDR3 bases: TGTGCCAGTAGTATCGGGGGGCCGAGGGCTAATGAAAAACTGTTTTTT.

V and J are TRBV29-1 and TRBJ1-3; 10 bases agree with TRBD1. The length of the CDR3 is 13 residues. Losses at the gene ends were 6 bases for V and 4 bases for J; bases not matched to a gene: 3. The germline CDR1 and CDR2 sequences are SQVTM and ANQGSEA. This CDR3 reads CSVGTGDGNTIYF. CDR3 bases: TGCAGCGTAGGGACAGGGGACGGAAACACCATATATTTT.

The chain is built from TRBV11-2 and TRBJ1-4, with D possibly matching TRBD1 (5 bases). The germline gives CDR1 SGHAT, CDR2 FQNNGV. V gave up 9 bases and J gave up 6 bases, with 14 bases separating them. The CDR3 has 13 residues. The CDR3 reads CASNRDGYEKLFF. The DNA for the CDR3 is TGTGCCAGTAACCGGGACGGATATGAAAAACTGTTTTTT.